Below are 24 T cell receptor beta chains sequenced from a single sample in a study of regulatory T cells in long-lasting Graves disease. This sample's time point: newly diagnosed GD, antithyroid drugs for less than 3 months. PBMC RNA was the source of the TCR library. Construction of TCR beta libraries relied on iRepertoire HTBI primers and on Arm-PCR targeting CDR3 regions. TCRdb redid the calling of the multiplex PCR reads with MiXCR, one entry per CDR3 protein. The profile shows a few hundred thousand distinct CDR3 sequences, 14% of them singletons. The sample was also linked to a second study, of T cells in Graves' hyperthyroidism and ophthalmopathy.

Specimen: peripheral blood mononuclear cells (PBMCs), collected at new diagnosis, from a patient treated with antithyroid drugs. Source of these receptors: a woman aged 45 to 65 with Graves disease.

At least ten counts were recorded for this clonotype. The J gene is TRBJ1-2, the V gene TRBV28, with 9 bases identical to TRBD1. V trimming: 6 bases; J trimming: 2 bases; junction bases outside the gene matches: 7. The germline V gene encodes CDR1 MDHEN and CDR2 SYDVKM. The CDR3 covers 15 residues. The CDR3 sequence is CASRKTGGDNYGYTF. The DNA of the CDR3 is TGTGCCAGCAGGAAAACAGGGGGCGACAACTATGGCTACACCTTC.

CDR3 protein: CASSVDRDRADNEQFF. The CDR3 DNA reads TGTGCCAGCAGCGTAGACAGGGACAGAGCCGACAATGAGCAGTTCTTC. The chain carries TRBV9 and TRBJ2-1; 7 bases are a match to TRBD1. Unmatched junction bases numbered 8, after V lost 0 bases and J lost 5 bases. The germline V gene encodes CDR1 SGDLS and CDR2 YYNGEE. This CDR3 comprises 16 residues.

This clonotype was observed at least ten times. V gene TRBV2 combines with J gene TRBJ1-5, with TRBD1 matching 7 bases. V trimming: 2 bases; J trimming: 7 bases; junction bases outside the gene matches: 5. Germline lookup yields CDR1 SNHLY and CDR2 FYNNEI. CDR3 length equals 14 residues. The CDR3, as DNA: TGTGCCAGCAGTGAAACAGGGGTGGGCCAGCCCCAGCATTTT. This gives the protein CASSETGVGQPQHF.

The chain couples TRBV5-1 to TRBJ1-2, with D maybe TRBD1 (5 bases). CDR3 length: 17 amino acids. The V end was cut by 0 bases, the J end by 1 base, with 16 bases between. Germline V gene lookup returns CDR1 SGHRS and CDR2 YFSETQ. CDR3 sequence reads: CASSLGTSGTDNYGYTF. CDR3 nucleotide sequence: TGCGCCAGCAGCTTGGGCACCTCCGGGACTGATAACTATGGCTACACCTTC.

J is TRBJ2-1 and V is TRBV6-5; no clear D. This CDR3 has 12 amino acids. Germline CDR1 MNHEY, CDR2 SVGAGI. Trimming removed 3 bases from V and 10 bases from J, with 10 bases in between. CDR3 loop: CASSYSPGEQFF. In DNA form, the CDR3 reads TGTGCCAGCAGTTATTCACCGGGCGAGCAGTTCTTC.

The chain joins TRBV29-1 to TRBJ1-1; D is undetermined. Germline CDR1 and CDR2: SQVTM and ANQGSEA. The CDR3 consists of 12 residues. The V end lost 7 bases, the J end lost 1 base, and 10 bases lay between the germline ends. The CDR3 DNA follows: TGCAGCGGCAGGTTACCGAACACTGAAGCTTTCTTT. It encodes CSGRLPNTEAFF.

This clonotype was counted at least ten times. The rearrangement joins TRBV7-9 to TRBJ2-1, with 13 bases lining up with TRBD2. J lost 4 bases, V lost 5 bases, and 5 bases had no gene match. The CDR3 has 16 residues. The germline V gene encodes CDR1 SEHNR and CDR2 FQNEAQ (reference sequence). In DNA form, the CDR3 reads TGTGCCAGCAGCACGCCACTAGCGGGAGGGTACAATGAGCAGTTCTTC. The encoded protein is CASSTPLAGGYNEQFF.

This clonotype was seen more than once but under ten times. The CDR3 DNA follows: TGTGCCAGCAGCCAAGACCGACAGGGGGACGGGTATGCCAAAAACATTCAGTACTTC. Translated, it gives CASSQDRQGDGYAKNIQYF. V usage is TRBV14 and J usage is TRBJ2-4; the match to TRBD1 covers 9 bases. The CDR3 extends over 19 amino acids. CDR1 is SGHDN, CDR2 FVKESK, per germline. Trimming removed 0 bases from V and 1 base from J; junction bases left unmatched: 10.

The chain recombines TRBV19 with TRBJ2-1, with TRBD2 matching over 7 bases. CDR1 and CDR2 from the germline V gene are LNHDA and SQIVND (reference sequence). This CDR3 has 14 amino acids. V trimming: 2 bases; J trimming: 5 bases; junction bases outside the gene matches: 3. The CDR3 nucleotides are TGTGCCAGTAGTATAACTAGCGCCAACAATGAGCAGTTCTTC. This gives the protein CASSITSANNEQFF.

This clonotype was recorded many times. This chain uses TRBV28 with TRBJ2-5, with D possibly being TRBD2 (6 bases). CDR3 size: 14 residues. The V end lost 5 bases, the J end lost 4 bases, and 14 bases lay between the germline ends. Germline assignment: CDR1 MDHEN and CDR2 SYDVKM. In nucleotides, the CDR3 is TGTGCCAGCAGTACCCGCGCAGCGGGAGAGACCCAGTACTTC. Amino acid sequence: CASSTRAAGETQYF.

This clonotype was counted ten times or more. CDR3 nucleotide sequence: TGTGCCAGCAGCCCTGGGACAAAACAAGAGACCCAGTACTTC. Amino acids: CASSPGTKQETQYF. The rearrangement joins TRBV3-1 to TRBJ2-5; possibly TRBD1 for D (6 bases). Germline V CDR1 and CDR2: LGHDT, YNNKEL (reference sequence). The CDR3 covers 14 residues. Trimming removed 4 bases from V and 2 bases from J, with 11 bases in between.

This clonotype was observed at least ten times. The chain combines TRBV4-1 with TRBJ2-1, with 15 bases identical to TRBD2. The germline V gene encodes CDR1 MGHRA and CDR2 YSYEKL. This CDR3 region has 17 residues. V gave up 3 bases and J gave up 5 bases; unmatched junction bases: 5. CDR3 DNA: TGCGCCAGCAGCCACGGACTAGCGGGAGGGCCGAACAATGAGCAGTTCTTC. Its protein product is CASSHGLAGGPNNEQFF.

This clonotype occurred many times. The rearrangement joins TRBV12-3 or TRBV12-4 to TRBJ1-1; the D is unclear. The CDR3 extends over 13 amino acids. V shed 10 bases and J shed 1 base, with 13 bases lying between them. CDR3 DNA sequence: TGTGCCACCTCACCGGGAGGGAACACTGAAGCTTTCTTT. This sequence encodes CATSPGGNTEAFF.

This chain uses TRBV6-5 with TRBJ2-7; D perhaps matches TRBD1 (6 bases). In germline, CDR1 is MNHEY, CDR2 SVGAGI. V was pared by 0 bases and J by 7 bases, with 10 bases between. The CDR3 consists of 13 residues. This CDR3 reads CASSYSQGREQYF. CDR3 DNA sequence: TGTGCCAGCAGTTACTCGCAGGGGCGGGAGCAGTACTTC.

About this clonotype: A read error may be the cause here, since a much bigger clone is one base away. The missing conserved phenylalanine or tryptophan at the end of this CDR3 makes a read error likely. This chain links TRBV3-1 with TRBJ2-5; D may be TRBD1 (5 bases). The length of the CDR3 is 14 residues. The germline gives CDR1 LGHDT, CDR2 YNNKEL (reference sequence). V was cut by 1 base and J by 5 bases, with 11 bases left in between. CDR3 nucleotides: TGTGCCAGCAGCCAAGCTCAGGGCGCGGAGACCCAGTACCTC. Amino acids: CASSQAQGAETQYL.

This clonotype was detected ten times or more. This chain links TRBV7-9 with TRBJ2-7, with 10 nucleotides matching TRBD2. With 4 bases clipped from V and 2 bases from J, the junction kept 2 bases outside the gene matches. The CDR3 consists of 14 residues. The germline V gene has CDR1 SEHNR and CDR2 FQNEAQ (reference sequence). The CDR3, as DNA: TGTGCCAGCAGCTGGACTAGCGGTGCCTACGAGCAGTACTTC. Amino acid sequence: CASSWTSGAYEQYF.

The sample holds many counts of this clonotype. V is TRBV28 and J is TRBJ2-3, with D possibly TRBD2 on 5 matching bases. Looked up from germline, CDR1 is MDHEN and CDR2 is SYDVKM. V lost 0 bases and J 0 bases, leaving 10 bases between the germline ends. The CDR3 runs 16 residues. CDR3 sequence (DNA): TGTGCCAGCAGTTTATGGGAGGCGGCTAGCACAGATACGCAGTATTTT. It encodes CASSLWEAASTDTQYF.

This clonotype was counted many times. This chain connects TRBV28 to TRBJ1-5; the D is unclear. The germline V and J ends were trimmed by 3 bases and 4 bases, with 10 bases remaining between them. Germline-derived CDR1 and CDR2 are MDHEN and SYDVKM. CDR3 size: 14 residues. CDR3 sequence reads: CASSFYVVNQPQHF. In DNA form, the CDR3 reads TGTGCCAGCAGTTTTTACGTCGTTAATCAGCCCCAGCATTTT.

CDR3: CASSIGEYGTDTQYF. CDR3 DNA sequence: TGTGCCAGTAGTATTGGGGAGTACGGTACAGATACGCAGTATTTT. V and J are TRBV19 and TRBJ2-3; D may be TRBD2 (5 bases). Per germline, CDR1 LNHDA and CDR2 SQIVND (reference sequence). The length of the CDR3 is 15 residues. The ends were cut back, 3 bases at V and 3 bases at J, with 13 bases in the middle. Together with reference TRBV19 and TRBJ2-3, the CDR3 gives the full variable domain: DGGITQSPKYLFRKEGQNVTLSCEQNLNHDAMYWYRQDPGQGLRLIYYSQIVNDFQKGDIAEGYSVSREKKESFPLTVTSAQKNPTAFYLCASSIGEYGTDTQYFGPGTRLTVL.

Ten or more counts support this clonotype. CDR3 bases: TGTGCCAGCAGCTCGACAGGATATGGCTACACCTTC. This gives the protein CASSSTGYGYTF. The genes are TRBV7-9 and TRBJ1-2; maybe TRBD1 (6 bases). Germline V lookup: CDR1 SEHNR, CDR2 FQNEAQ (reference sequence). The length of the CDR3 is 12 residues. V lost 4 bases, J lost 5 bases, and 8 bases lay in between.

Many counts were recorded for this clonotype. The rearrangement uses TRBV2 and TRBJ2-5; TRBD2 aligns across 14 bases. The CDR3 sequence is 16 residues long. Trimming removed 6 bases from V and 3 bases from J; junction bases left unmatched: 6. Germline CDR1 reads SNHLY; CDR2 reads FYNNEI. CDR3 nucleotides: TGTGCCAGCAGAGCAAGACTAGCGGGAGGGGAAGAGACCCAGTACTTC. It codes for CASRARLAGGEETQYF.

Ten or more counts support this clonotype. The chain is built from TRBV30 and TRBJ2-1, with 10 bases fitting TRBD2. The CDR3 is made up of 15 amino acids. Germline V gene lookup returns CDR1 GTSNPN and CDR2 SVGIG (reference sequence). J was trimmed by 7 bases and V by 1 base; bases with no gene match: 7. CDR3 bases: TGTGCCTGGAGTGGTCTAGCGGGAGCTGGTAATGAGCAGTTCTTC. Amino acid sequence: CAWSGLAGAGNEQFF.

The CDR3 loop reads CASSVEDLGGVGVWNEQFF. CDR3 bases: TGTGCCAGCAGCGTAGAGGATTTGGGGGGGGTGGGGGTGTGGAATGAGCAGTTCTTC. The chain recombines TRBV9 with TRBJ2-1; 7 bases line up with TRBD2. The CDR3 loop spans 19 amino acids. The germline V gene encodes CDR1 SGDLS and CDR2 YYNGEE. V lost 0 bases to trimming and J lost 7 bases; unmatched junction nucleotides: 19.

This clonotype was detected once. This chain joins TRBV10-2 and TRBJ2-2, with D hard to call. The germline V and J ends were trimmed by 0 bases and 2 bases, with 10 bases remaining between them. This CDR3 has 16 residues. The V gene's germline CDR1 is WSHSY and CDR2 SAAADI. CDR3 amino acids: CASSESNPQNTGELFF. The CDR3 region has the DNA TGCGCCAGCAGTGAGTCGAACCCACAAAACACCGGGGAGCTGTTTTTT.